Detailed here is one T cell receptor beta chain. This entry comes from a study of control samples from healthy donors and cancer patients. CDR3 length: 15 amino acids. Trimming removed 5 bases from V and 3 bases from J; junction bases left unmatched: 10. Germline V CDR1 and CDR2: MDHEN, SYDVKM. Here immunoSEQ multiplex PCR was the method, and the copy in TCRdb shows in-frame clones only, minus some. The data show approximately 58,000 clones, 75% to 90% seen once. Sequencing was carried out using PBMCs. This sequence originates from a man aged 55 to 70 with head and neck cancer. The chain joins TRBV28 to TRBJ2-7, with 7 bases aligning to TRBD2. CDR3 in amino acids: CASSGSLAGVYEQYF. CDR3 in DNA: TGTGCCAGCAGTGGGTCGCTGGCGGGAGTCTACGAGCAGTACTTC.